Below are 24 T cell receptor beta chains sequenced from a single sample in a study of PD-L1 blockade in urothelial cancer. This table comes from immunoSEQ multiplex PCR, and its TCRdb copy is limited to in-frame clones, with some not included. The top ten clones hold about 25% of a sample with tens of thousands of clones, about 88% of them seen once. Time point described: pretreatment peripheral blood. The sample consisted of PBMCs, taken around atezolizumab (anti-PD-L1) treatment. The source of these receptors is a donor at least 40 years old with urothelial cancer.

Comments on this clone: One junction end does not reproduce the germline sequence, and a read error may be involved. The chain carries TRBV19 and TRBJ2-7; 7 nucleotides match TRBD1. Per the germline V gene, CDR1 is LNHDA and CDR2 is SQIVND (reference sequence). CDR3 length: 15 residues. The CDR3 loop reads CASSIGDRGTYGQYF. CDR3 sequence (DNA): TGTGCCAGTAGTATAGGGGACAGAGGAACCTACGGGCAGTACTTC.

V usage is TRBV4-3 and J usage is TRBJ2-7, with 10 positions matching TRBD2. CDR3 length: 18 amino acids. In germline, CDR1 is LGHNA, CDR2 YSLEER. V shed 0 bases, J shed 3 bases, and the junction held 11 bases outside the gene matches. The CDR3 bases are TGCGCCAGCAGCCAAGACGCGTCTAGCGGGAGTGTAGGCTACGAGCAGTACTTC. Translated, it gives CASSQDASSGSVGYEQYF.

This clone is a singleton in its sample. The gene calls are TRBV27 and TRBJ2-7, with D possibly matching TRBD2 (6 bases). Germline V gene lookup returns CDR1 MNHEY and CDR2 SMNVEV (reference sequence). This CDR3 has 16 residues. Deletions cut 3 bases from V and 2 bases from J, with 17 bases between. CDR3 region: CASSFGTQAGTYEQYF. As DNA, the CDR3 is TGTGCCAGCAGTTTCGGAACTCAAGCGGGTACCTACGAGCAGTACTTC.

The rearrangement uses TRBV27 and TRBJ2-7; 11 bases line up with TRBD2. Germline loops: CDR1 MNHEY, CDR2 SMNVEV (reference sequence). The CDR3 is made up of 17 amino acids. With 2 bases clipped from V and 2 bases from J, the junction kept 8 bases outside the gene matches. CDR3 DNA: TGTGCCAGCAGTTTACCACCCGGGACTAGCGGAACCTACGAGCAGTACTTC. Its protein is CASSLPPGTSGTYEQYF.

Turning to this clone: In this CDR3 the conserved last residue, phenylalanine or tryptophan, is missing, so a read error is likely. Because the CDR3's place on the DNA is in doubt, the DNA is left out and the CDR3 is given as listed by TCRdb. The chain couples TRBV11-2 to TRBJ1-4; the D call TRBD1 from the table was never checked on the DNA. The CDR3 is 10 amino acids long, termini counted. Germline CDR1 is SGHAT and CDR2 is FQNNGV. CDR3 region: CASSPRQGSS.

The chain recombines TRBV30 with TRBJ1-5; a weak D match, TRBD1 (5 bases). The V gene's germline CDR1 is GTSNPN and CDR2 SVGIG (reference sequence). The CDR3 consists of 15 residues. V lost 3 bases and J lost 6, with 18 bases in between. The DNA of the CDR3 is TGTGCCTGGAGGCAAAACCCCGGGGGGGGTCAGCCCCAGCATTTT. As protein: CAWRQNPGGGQPQHF. The whole variable domain, filled in from reference TRBV30 and TRBJ1-5, reads SQTIHQWPATLVQPVGSPLSLECTVEGTSNPNLYWYRQAAGRGLQLLFYSVGIGQISSEVPQNLSASRPQDRQFILSSKKLLLSDSGFYLCAWRQNPGGGQPQHFGDGTRLSIL.

In DNA, the CDR3 is TGTGCCAGCAGCGACGGCCCCGCCAGGGAGACCCAGTACTTC. Its protein product is CASSDGPARETQYF. V is TRBV9 and J is TRBJ2-5; D gene unclear. This CDR3 region has 14 residues. From germline, CDR1 is SGDLS and CDR2 YYNGEE. The V end lost 3 bases, the J end lost 5 bases, and 14 bases lay between the germline ends.

V is TRBV5-5 and J is TRBJ1-2; 8 bases are a match to TRBD1. Germline V lookup: CDR1 SGHKS, CDR2 YYEKEE (reference sequence). J was trimmed by 3 bases and V by 3 bases; bases with no gene match: 4. The CDR3 runs to 14 residues. The CDR3 DNA is TGTGCCAGCAGCTCGACAGGGGTGGACTATGGCTACACCTTC. Translating gives CASSSTGVDYGYTF.

The chain recombines TRBV4-2 with TRBJ2-5; the match to TRBD1 covers 9 bases. V lost 4 bases, J lost 5 bases, and 14 bases stayed unmatched. This CDR3 is 17 amino acids long. Per germline, CDR1 LGHNA and CDR2 YNFKEQ. The CDR3 DNA reads as TGTGCCAGCAGCCCGAGGTCGGGACAGGGAAGGGGCGAGACCCAGTACTTC. Its protein is CASSPRSGQGRGETQYF.

J is TRBJ1-1 and V is TRBV27; D remains unclear. V was trimmed by 5 bases and J by 1 base, leaving 20 bases between them. The CDR3 extends over 17 amino acids. Germline CDR1 is MNHEY and CDR2 is SMNVEV (reference sequence). CDR3 bases: TGTGCCAGCAGTCCCCGGGTCCCGCCAATAACGAACACTGAAGCTTTCTTT. Translated, it gives CASSPRVPPITNTEAFF.

The V and J genes are TRBV5-6 and TRBJ2-2; 8 positions agree with TRBD2. The CDR3 is made up of 16 amino acids. Germline V lookup: CDR1 SGHDT, CDR2 YYEEEE. V shed 2 bases, J shed 1 base, and the junction held 4 bases outside the gene matches. CDR3 DNA: TGTGCCAGCAGCTTAGGGCTAGCGGGGAACACCGGGGAGCTGTTTTTT. Amino acids: CASSLGLAGNTGELFF.

The chain uses TRBV5-1 and TRBJ2-5; 14 bases are shared with TRBD2. The CDR3 totals 17 residues. V dropped 1 base and J dropped 4; count of bases not matched to a gene: 6. Germline V gene sequence: CDR1 SGHRS, CDR2 YFSETQ. CDR3 loop: CASSLRSGLAGVETQYF. CDR3 DNA: TGCGCCAGCAGCTTGAGGTCGGGACTAGCGGGAGTAGAGACCCAGTACTTC.

The rearrangement links TRBV30 to TRBJ2-7; 8 nucleotides align to TRBD1. Germline loops: CDR1 GTSNPN, CDR2 SVGIG (reference sequence). Germline trimming cut 2 bases from V and 0 bases from J; bases unmatched to any gene: 6. CDR3 length equals 15 residues. CDR3 sequence: CAWSRPGGLSYEQYF. In nucleotides, the CDR3 is TGTGCCTGGAGTCGGCCAGGGGGCCTCTCCTACGAGCAGTACTTC.

This clone came up once. CDR3 coding DNA: TGTGCCAGCAGCCCCGGGGTCCTCAATGAGCAGTTCTTC. It codes for CASSPGVLNEQFF. The genes are TRBV11-3 and TRBJ2-1, with D possibly being TRBD2 (5 bases). The V gene's germline CDR1 is SGHNT and CDR2 YENEEA. V lost 5 bases and J lost 6, with 11 bases in between. The CDR3 sequence is 13 residues long. The full variable domain, with the rest looked up from reference TRBV11-3 and TRBJ2-1, is EAGVVQSPRYKIIEKKQPVAFWCNPISGHNTLYWYLQNLGQGPELLIRYENEEAVDDSQLPKDRFSAERLKGVDSTLKIQPAELGDSAVYLCASSPGVLNEQFFGPGTRLTVL.

This chain connects TRBV4-1 to TRBJ2-1; a possible D gene is TRBD2 (6 bases). V was shortened by 1 base and J by 3 bases, with 16 bases between the two germline ends. The CDR3 runs to 17 residues. The germline V gene encodes CDR1 MGHRA and CDR2 YSYEKL. In nucleotides, the CDR3 is TGCGCCAGCAGCCAAGGGCCTAGCGCTGGCCTCTACAATGAGCAGTTCTTC. It yields the protein CASSQGPSAGLYNEQFF.

This clone was found once. This chain links TRBV28 with TRBJ2-3; maybe TRBD2 (6 bases). Germline V gene lookup returns CDR1 MDHEN and CDR2 SYDVKM. The CDR3 runs to 13 residues. V was clipped by 9 bases and J by 6 bases, with 16 bases between them. In nucleotides, the CDR3 is TGTGCCAGTGGGGGGTTTCTGAGGGATACGCAGTATTTT. This translates into CASGGFLRDTQYF. Together with reference TRBV28 and TRBJ2-3, the CDR3 gives the full variable domain: DVKVTQSSRYLVKRTGEKVFLECVQDMDHENMFWYRQDPGLGLRLIYFSYDVKMKEKGDIPEGYSVSREKKERFSLILESASTNQTSMYLCASGGFLRDTQYFGPGTRLTVL.

The chain recombines TRBV30 with TRBJ1-1; D is ambiguous. CDR3 size: 11 residues. The V gene lost 4 bases and the J gene lost 7 bases, with 10 bases spanning the gap. Germline V gene lookup returns CDR1 GTSNPN and CDR2 SVGIG (reference sequence). The CDR3 loop reads CAWTGEVEAFF. The DNA for the CDR3 is TGTGCCTGGACCGGAGAGGTTGAAGCTTTCTTT.

The chain employs TRBV6-1 and TRBJ1-5; unclear D gene. Between the trimmed V and J ends, which lost 1 base and 6 bases, there was a span of 13 bases. This CDR3 comprises 15 residues. Germline V gene data show CDR1 as MNHNS and CDR2 as SASEGT. This CDR3 is CASSEGRNLGQPQHF. The CDR3 coding sequence is TGTGCCAGCAGTGAAGGGCGGAACTTGGGTCAGCCCCAGCATTTT.

Remarks on this clone: Other DNA sequences within the sample encode an identical CDR3. V gene TRBV7-2 combines with J gene TRBJ2-3; a weak D match, TRBD1 (6 bases). The CDR3 length is 14 residues. Trimming shortened V by 3 bases and J by 0 bases, and 7 bases separated the two germline ends. CDR1 SGHTA and CDR2 FQGNSA come from the germline V gene. CDR3 region: CASSLGASTDTQYF. The CDR3 coding sequence is TGTGCCAGCAGCTTGGGGGCGAGCACAGATACGCAGTATTTT. Looking up the rest from reference TRBV7-2 and TRBJ2-3 gives the full variable domain: GAGVSQSPSNKVTEKGKDVELRCDPISGHTALYWYRQSLGQGLEFLIYFQGNSAPDKSGLPSDRFSAERTGGSVSTLTIQRTQQEDSAVYLCASSLGASTDTQYFGPGTRLTVL.

V usage is TRBV7-2 and J usage is TRBJ2-1; 16 bases line up with TRBD2. Germline V gives CDR1 SGHTA, CDR2 FQGNSA. The CDR3 extends over 18 amino acids. Trimming at V came to 5 bases and at J to 9 bases, leaving 13 bases not matched to a gene. CDR3 nucleotides: TGTGCCAGCAGCGCAACCGGGACTAGCGGGAGGGCAGGCGGTGAGCAGTTCTTC. This sequence encodes CASSATGTSGRAGGEQFF.

V is TRBV11-2 and J is TRBJ2-7; possible D gene TRBD1, 6 bases. CDR1 is SGHAT, CDR2 FQNNGV, per germline. CDR3 length equals 15 residues. V lost 5 bases, J lost 6 bases, and 20 bases lay in between. CDR3 nucleotide sequence: TGTGCCAGCAGCCCTAGGGGCCCTACAGGGACCGAGCAGTACTTC. This translates into CASSPRGPTGTEQYF. The full variable domain, its missing parts supplied by reference TRBV11-2 and TRBJ2-7, is EAGVAQSPRYKIIEKRQSVAFWCNPISGHATLYWYQQILGQGPKLLIQFQNNGVVDDSQLPKDRFSAERLKGVDSTLKIQPAKLEDSAVYLCASSPRGPTGTEQYFGPGTRLTVT.

This clone appeared once. The genes are TRBV30 and TRBJ1-5; D perhaps matches TRBD1 (6 bases). V was trimmed by 1 base and J by 7 bases, leaving 14 bases between them. Germline V lookup: CDR1 GTSNPN, CDR2 SVGIG (reference sequence). This CDR3 comprises 14 residues. The CDR3 region is CAWSADSGLQPQHF. In DNA, the CDR3 is TGTGCCTGGAGTGCGGACAGCGGTTTACAGCCCCAGCATTTT.

The genes are TRBV9 and TRBJ1-2; 7 bases align to TRBD1. V lost 5 bases, J lost 0 bases, and 7 bases stayed unmatched. CDR3 length equals 15 residues. The germline V gene encodes CDR1 SGDLS and CDR2 YYNGEE. DNA of the CDR3: TGTGCCAGCAGTCCTTACACAGGGGCTAACTATGGCTACACCTTC. Its translation: CASSPYTGANYGYTF.

This clone was picked up a small number of times. The chain combines TRBV6-5 with TRBJ2-5; 9 nucleotides align to TRBD1. This CDR3 has 14 amino acids. Germline V gene data show CDR1 as MNHEY and CDR2 as SVGAGI. V gave up 6 bases and J gave up 7 bases; unmatched junction bases: 9. The CDR3 spells CASRTGTGQSTQYF. CDR3 nucleotide sequence: TGTGCCAGCAGGACCGGGACAGGGCAATCGACCCAGTACTTC.